The clone carrying this T cell receptor beta chain was detected only a few times. What it binds is not known. Isolation of CD4+ naive, central memory, regulatory and stem cell-like memory cells was achieved by sorting via CD45RO/CCR7/CD25/CD127/CD95/CD27. The record originates from a study of beta chain features in type 1 diabetes. At the level of the study: Examination spanned 90 million to 140 million sorted cells from all samples.

V lost 7 bases to trimming and J lost 8 bases; unmatched junction nucleotides: 6. CDR3 size: 11 residues. Germline V gene lookup returns CDR1 SQVTM and CDR2 ANQGSEA. Study findings and constraints: Possibly, sequencing cDNA over-represented cells that had high TCR expression levels. Amplification by PCR could prefer shorter templates, with the same effect in patients and controls. Shorter TCRB CDR3s, moderately but significantly so, were found in Type 1 diabetes patients in all four CD4+ subsets.

The isolated RNA, all of it, was reverse transcribed, so expressed TCRB transcripts were what got sequenced. Using immunoSEQ multiplex PCR, the repertoire was profiled, and TCRdb retains in-frame clones only, with some absent. This repertoire shows 140,000 or so clones, more than 10% found once; its top ten account for 1.3%. This clonotype was sampled from a man aged 18 to 30 with type 1 diabetes. This chain uses TRBV29-1 with TRBJ1-2; TRBD1 matches 8 bases. Material for sequencing was central memory CD4+ T cells from blood. The chain's CDR3 is CSADRGWGYTF. CDR3 sequence (DNA): TGCAGCGCAGACAGGGGCTGGGGCTACACCTTC.